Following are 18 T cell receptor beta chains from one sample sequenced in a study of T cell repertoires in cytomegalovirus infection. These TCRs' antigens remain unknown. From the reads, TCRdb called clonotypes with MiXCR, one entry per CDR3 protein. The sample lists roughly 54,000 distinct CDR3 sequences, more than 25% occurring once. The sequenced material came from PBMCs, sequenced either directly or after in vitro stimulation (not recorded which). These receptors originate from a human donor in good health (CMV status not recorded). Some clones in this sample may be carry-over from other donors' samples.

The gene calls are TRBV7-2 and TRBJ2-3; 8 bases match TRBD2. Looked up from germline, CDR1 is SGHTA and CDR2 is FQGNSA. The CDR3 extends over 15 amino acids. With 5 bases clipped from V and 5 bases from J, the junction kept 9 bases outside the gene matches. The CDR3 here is CASSTYGGAGDTQYF. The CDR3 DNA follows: TGTGCCAGCAGCACATACGGGGGGGCAGGAGATACGCAGTATTTT. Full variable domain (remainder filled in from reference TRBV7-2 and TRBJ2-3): GAGVSQSPSNKVTEKGKDVELRCDPISGHTALYWYRQSLGQGLEFLIYFQGNSAPDKSGLPSDRFSAERTGGSVSTLTIQRTQQEDSAVYLCASSTYGGAGDTQYFGPGTRLTVL.

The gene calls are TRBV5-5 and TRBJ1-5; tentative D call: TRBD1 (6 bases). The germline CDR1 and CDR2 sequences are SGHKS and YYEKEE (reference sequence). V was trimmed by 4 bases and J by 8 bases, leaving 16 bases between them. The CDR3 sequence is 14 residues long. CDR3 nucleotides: TGTGCCAGCAGCCGCGGGACATTTGACAAGCCCCAGCATTTT. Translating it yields CASSRGTFDKPQHF. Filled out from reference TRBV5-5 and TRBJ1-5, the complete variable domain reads DAGVTQSPTHLIKTRGQQVTLRCSPISGHKSVSWYQQVLGQGPQFIFQYYEKEERGRGNFPDRFSARQFPNYSSELNVNALLLGDSALYLCASSRGTFDKPQHFGDGTRLSIL.

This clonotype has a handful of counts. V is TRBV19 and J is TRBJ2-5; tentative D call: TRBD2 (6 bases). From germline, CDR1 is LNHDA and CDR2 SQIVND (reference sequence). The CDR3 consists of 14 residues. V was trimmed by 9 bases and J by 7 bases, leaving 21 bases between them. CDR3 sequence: CARDVRGAGPTQYF. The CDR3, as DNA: TGTGCCAGGGATGTACGCGGGGCCGGCCCGACCCAGTACTTC.

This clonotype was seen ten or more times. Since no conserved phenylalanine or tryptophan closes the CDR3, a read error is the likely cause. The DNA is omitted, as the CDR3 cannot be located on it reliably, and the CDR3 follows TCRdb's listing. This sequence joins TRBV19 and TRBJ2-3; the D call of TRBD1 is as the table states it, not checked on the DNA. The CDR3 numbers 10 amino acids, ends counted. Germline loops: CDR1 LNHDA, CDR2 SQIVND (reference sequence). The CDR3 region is CASRTRDRDQ.

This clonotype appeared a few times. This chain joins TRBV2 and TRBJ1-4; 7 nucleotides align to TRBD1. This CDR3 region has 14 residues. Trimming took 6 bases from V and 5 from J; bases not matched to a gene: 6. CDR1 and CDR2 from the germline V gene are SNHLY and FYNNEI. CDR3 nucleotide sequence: TGTGCCAGCAGGCAGGGGACAGCCAATGAAAAACTGTTTTTT. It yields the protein CASRQGTANEKLFF.

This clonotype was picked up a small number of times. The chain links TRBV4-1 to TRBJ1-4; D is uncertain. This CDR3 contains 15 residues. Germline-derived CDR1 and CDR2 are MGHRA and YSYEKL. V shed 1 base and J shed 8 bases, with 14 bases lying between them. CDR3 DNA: TGCGCCAGCAGCCAAGGGACTCCCACTAGGGAAAAACTGTTTTTT. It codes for CASSQGTPTREKLFF.

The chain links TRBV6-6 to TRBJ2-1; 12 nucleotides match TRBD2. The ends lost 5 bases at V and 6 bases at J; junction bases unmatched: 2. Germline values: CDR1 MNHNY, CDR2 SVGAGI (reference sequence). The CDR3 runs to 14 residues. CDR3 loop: CASSPSGGANEQFF. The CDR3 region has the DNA TGTGCCAGCAGTCCTAGCGGGGGGGCCAATGAGCAGTTCTTC.

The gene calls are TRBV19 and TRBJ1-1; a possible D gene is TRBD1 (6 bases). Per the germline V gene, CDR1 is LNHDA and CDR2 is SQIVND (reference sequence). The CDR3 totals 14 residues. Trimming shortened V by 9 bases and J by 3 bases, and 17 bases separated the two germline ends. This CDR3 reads CASNPGHSYTEAFF. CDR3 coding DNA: TGTGCCAGCAATCCGGGACACTCCTACACTGAAGCTTTCTTT. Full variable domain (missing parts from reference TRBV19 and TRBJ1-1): DGGITQSPKYLFRKEGQNVTLSCEQNLNHDAMYWYRQDPGQGLRLIYYSQIVNDFQKGDIAEGYSVSREKKESFPLTVTSAQKNPTAFYLCASNPGHSYTEAFFGQGTRLTVV.

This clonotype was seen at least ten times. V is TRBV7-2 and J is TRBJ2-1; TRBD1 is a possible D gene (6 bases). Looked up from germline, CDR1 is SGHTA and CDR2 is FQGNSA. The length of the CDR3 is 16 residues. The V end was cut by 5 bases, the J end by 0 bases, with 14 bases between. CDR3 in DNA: TGTGCCAGCAGCGGCAGGGGCCGGAGCTCCTACAATGAGCAGTTCTTC. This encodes CASSGRGRSSYNEQFF.

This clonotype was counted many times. The CDR3 sequence: CASSLGVGKVAGVSYNEQFF. The DNA of the CDR3 is TGTGCCAGCAGCTTAGGGGTGGGAAAGGTCGCGGGAGTTTCGTACAATGAGCAGTTCTTC. The chain has TRBV7-2 and TRBJ2-1; 7 bases are shared with TRBD2. The germline CDR1 and CDR2 sequences are SGHTA and FQGNSA. This CDR3 contains 20 residues. Trimming at V came to 1 base and at J to 4 bases, leaving 19 bases not matched to a gene. Drawing the rest from reference TRBV7-2 and TRBJ2-1, the complete variable domain is GAGVSQSPSNKVTEKGKDVELRCDPISGHTALYWYRQSLGQGLEFLIYFQGNSAPDKSGLPSDRFSAERTGGSVSTLTIQRTQQEDSAVYLCASSLGVGKVAGVSYNEQFFGPGTRLTVL.

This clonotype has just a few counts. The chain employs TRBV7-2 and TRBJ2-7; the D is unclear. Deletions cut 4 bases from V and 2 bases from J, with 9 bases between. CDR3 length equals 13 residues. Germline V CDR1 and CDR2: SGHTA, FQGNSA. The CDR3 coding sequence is TGTGCCAGCAGCTCCGGGTCTGCCTACGAGCAGTACTTC. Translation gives CASSSGSAYEQYF.

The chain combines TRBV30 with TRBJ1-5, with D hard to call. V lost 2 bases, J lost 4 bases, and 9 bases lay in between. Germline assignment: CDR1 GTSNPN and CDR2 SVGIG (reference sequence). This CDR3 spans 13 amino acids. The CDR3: CAWSQRGNQPQHF. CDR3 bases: TGTGCCTGGAGTCAGCGGGGAAATCAGCCCCAGCATTTT.

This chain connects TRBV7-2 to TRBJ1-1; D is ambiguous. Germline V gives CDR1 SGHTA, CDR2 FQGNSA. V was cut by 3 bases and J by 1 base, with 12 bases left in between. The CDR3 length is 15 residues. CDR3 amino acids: CASSFQRIQNTEAFF. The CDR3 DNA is TGTGCCAGCAGCTTCCAGAGGATCCAGAACACTGAAGCTTTCTTT.

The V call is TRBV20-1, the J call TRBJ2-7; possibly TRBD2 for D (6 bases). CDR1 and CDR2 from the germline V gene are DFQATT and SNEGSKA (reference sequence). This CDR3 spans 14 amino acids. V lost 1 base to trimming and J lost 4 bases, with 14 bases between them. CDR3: CSARGPGEMYEQYF. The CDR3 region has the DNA TGCAGTGCTAGAGGTCCGGGGGAAATGTACGAGCAGTACTTC.

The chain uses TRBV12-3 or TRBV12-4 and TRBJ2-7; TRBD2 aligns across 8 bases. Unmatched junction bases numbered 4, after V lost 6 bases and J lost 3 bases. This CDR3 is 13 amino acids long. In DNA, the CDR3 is TGTGCCAGCAGAAGGCGGGGGGACTACGAGCAGTACTTC. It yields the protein CASRRRGDYEQYF.

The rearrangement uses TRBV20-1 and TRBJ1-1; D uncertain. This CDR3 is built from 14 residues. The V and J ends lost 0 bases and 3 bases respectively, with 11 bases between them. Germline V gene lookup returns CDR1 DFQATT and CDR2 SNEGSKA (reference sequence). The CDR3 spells CSARDPQADTEAFF. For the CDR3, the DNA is TGCAGTGCTAGAGATCCCCAGGCAGACACTGAAGCTTTCTTT.

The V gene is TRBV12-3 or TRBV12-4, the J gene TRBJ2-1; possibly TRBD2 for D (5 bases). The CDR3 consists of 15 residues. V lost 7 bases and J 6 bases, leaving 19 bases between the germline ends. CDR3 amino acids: CASTLRPFRGNEQFF. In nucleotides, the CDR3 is TGTGCCAGCACTCTCCGACCTTTTCGGGGCAATGAGCAGTTCTTC.

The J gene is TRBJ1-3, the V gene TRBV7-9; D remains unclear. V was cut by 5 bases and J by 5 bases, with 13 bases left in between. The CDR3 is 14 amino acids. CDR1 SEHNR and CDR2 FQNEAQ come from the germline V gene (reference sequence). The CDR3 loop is CASSVGEDRNTIYF. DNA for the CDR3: TGTGCCAGCAGCGTAGGAGAGGACCGAAACACCATATATTTT.